The 31 T cell receptor beta chains reported below all come from one sample, sequenced in a study of read filtering for tumor transcriptome and immune sequencing. From approximately 430 ng of RNA, a library with molecular barcoded alpha/delta and beta/gamma adaptors was made. One entry per CDR3 protein results from TCRdb running MiXCR on the reads. The repertoire holds tens of thousands of distinct CDR3 sequences, around 20% seen once, with around 15% in the top ten. Sequencing was carried out using a population of CD138-negative cells sorted from bone marrow. The source of these receptors is a donor at least 40 years old with multiple myeloma.

This clonotype was seen many times. The rearrangement uses TRBV28 and TRBJ1-1, with TRBD1 identical over 7 bases. V shed 2 bases, J shed 11 bases, and the junction held 8 bases outside the gene matches. CDR1 MDHEN and CDR2 SYDVKM come from the germline V gene. The CDR3 has 13 residues. The CDR3 DNA reads as TGTGCCAGCAGTTTAACCAGTCCAGGGGGTGCTTTCTTT. This codes for CASSLTSPGGAFF.

This clonotype was detected many times. Its ends do not fully match the called genes, so a read error is possible. The rearrangement uses TRBV28 and TRBJ2-3; D may match TRBD1 or TRBD2 (6 bases each). The CDR3 is 13 amino acids. The germline CDR1 and CDR2 sequences are MDHEN and SYDVKM. The CDR3 coding sequence is TGTGCCAGCAGTCTCGGGGGCACAGAAACGCAGTATTTT. Amino acids: CASSLGGTETQYF.

The sample holds many counts of this clonotype. The J gene is TRBJ2-7, the V gene TRBV28, with 15 bases lining up with TRBD2. Trimming took 7 bases from V and 4 from J; bases not matched to a gene: 20. Germline lookup yields CDR1 MDHEN and CDR2 SYDVKM. The CDR3 runs 20 residues. The CDR3 reads CASTIRRSWTSGRAHYEQYF. The CDR3 DNA is TGTGCCAGCACCATCAGGCGATCCTGGACTAGCGGGAGGGCCCATTACGAGCAGTACTTC.

This clonotype was seen repeatedly, ten times or more. One base away lies a much larger clone, so this may be a sequencing read error. The chain carries TRBV28 and TRBJ2-3, with TRBD1 matching 7 bases. Trimming took 3 bases from V and 5 from J; bases not matched to a gene: 11. The length of the CDR3 is 16 residues. Germline V gene sequence: CDR1 MDHEN, CDR2 SYDVKM. The CDR3 loop reads CASSFLQGRAIDTQYF. CDR3 DNA sequence: TGTGCCAGCAGTTTCCTACAGGGGCGCGCTATAGATACGCAGTATTTT.

The chain carries TRBV12-5 and TRBJ1-1; TRBD1 is a possible D gene (5 bases). The germline V gene has CDR1 LGHNT and CDR2 FRNRAP. The CDR3 is 12 residues long. V was clipped by 5 bases and J by 11 bases, with 15 bases between them. The CDR3: CASGLGLGSAFF. The CDR3 DNA is TGTGCTAGTGGTCTGGGACTGGGTTCGGCTTTCTTT.

This clonotype was recorded many times. This sequence joins TRBV29-1 and TRBJ2-7, with D possibly being TRBD1 (6 bases). CDR3 length: 14 residues. Germline assignment: CDR1 SQVTM and CDR2 ANQGSEA. The V gene lost 5 bases and the J gene lost 2 bases, with 16 bases spanning the gap. CDR3 region: CSVPAGTTAYEQYF. CDR3 nucleotides: TGCAGCGTTCCGGCCGGGACAACAGCCTACGAGCAGTACTTC.

This clonotype was counted many times. This rearrangement joins TRBV2 to TRBJ2-5, with 7 bases aligning to TRBD1. Germline V gives CDR1 SNHLY, CDR2 FYNNEI. The CDR3 spans 15 residues. J was trimmed by 1 base and V by 6 bases; bases with no gene match: 8. CDR3 residues: CASSTGTERQETQYF. CDR3 bases: TGTGCCAGCAGCACCGGGACAGAGCGCCAAGAGACCCAGTACTTC.

At least ten counts were recorded for this clonotype. The V gene is TRBV7-6, the J gene TRBJ2-7; 7 positions match TRBD1. The CDR3 contains 16 residues. The junction had 9 bases not matched to a gene; V was cut back by 4 bases and J by 0 bases. The germline gives CDR1 SGHVS, CDR2 FNYEAQ. As DNA, the CDR3 is TGTGCCAGCAGCTCCGAACCACAGGGGTCCTCCTACGAGCAGTACTTC. Translated, it gives CASSSEPQGSSYEQYF.

The V gene is TRBV6-1, the J gene TRBJ1-5; D is ambiguous. From germline, CDR1 is MNHNS and CDR2 SASEGT. The V end was cut by 7 bases, the J end by 6 bases, with 13 bases between. There are 13 residues in the CDR3. In nucleotides, the CDR3 is TGTGCCAGCAATCGAAGTCCCCGTCAGCCCCAGCATTTT. Its translation is CASNRSPRQPQHF.

A few counts support this clonotype. This sequence joins TRBV10-3 and TRBJ1-1; TRBD1 is a possible D gene (5 bases). There are 17 residues in the CDR3. The germline V gene encodes CDR1 ENHRY and CDR2 SYGVKD. Trimming shortened V by 2 bases and J by 0 bases, and 16 bases separated the two germline ends. Here the CDR3 DNA reads TGTGCCATCAGTGAGGCGGGGGGTCTCCACATGAACACTGAAGCTTTCTTT. Translation: CAISEAGGLHMNTEAFF.

As concerns this clonotype: This could be a read error, since a much larger clone is one nucleotide away. The chain has TRBV7-8 and TRBJ1-4; TRBD1 aligns across 8 bases. Germline V gene sequence: CDR1 SGHVS, CDR2 FQNEAQ. The CDR3 contains 15 residues. Here the CDR3 DNA reads TGTGCCAGCAGCCTACTGACAGGGGTTAATGAAAGACTGTTTTTT. Its protein product is CASSLLTGVNERLFF.

This clonotype has a handful of counts. A read error is possible here, since a much larger clone lies one base away. The CDR3 does not end in the conserved phenylalanine or tryptophan, so this is likely a read error. This chain uses TRBV3-1 with TRBJ2-7, with TRBD2 identical over 12 bases. With V trimmed by 1 base and J by 2 bases, 3 bases remained unmatched. Germline assignment: CDR1 LGHDT and CDR2 YNNKEL (reference sequence). There are 16 residues in the CDR3. CDR3 in DNA: TGTGCCAGCAGCCAAGTGCTAGCGGGGGGGACCTACGAGCAGTACTCC. Residues: CASSQVLAGGTYEQYS.

This clonotype was observed a few times. V and J are TRBV6-6 and TRBJ2-7, with 10 positions matching TRBD2. The germline gives CDR1 MNHNY, CDR2 SVGAGI (reference sequence). The J segment lost 3 bases and the V segment lost 5 bases, leaving 13 bases of the junction unmatched. This CDR3 is built from 17 residues. The CDR3 sequence is CASSTPLAGVRSYEQYF. The CDR3 DNA reads as TGTGCCAGCAGTACGCCCCTAGCGGGAGTGCGGAGCTACGAGCAGTACTTC.

This clonotype is medium-sized by share. The chain carries TRBV5-1 and TRBJ2-6, with D possibly being TRBD2 (6 bases). V was pared by 2 bases and J by 2 bases, with 20 bases between. The CDR3 is made up of 19 amino acids. Looked up from germline, CDR1 is SGHRS and CDR2 is YFSETQ. The CDR3: CASSFLRTSPGAGANVLTF. CDR3 DNA: TGCGCCAGCAGCTTCCTTCGGACATCCCCGGGAGCTGGGGCCAACGTCCTGACTTTC.

This clonotype was observed a handful of times. In DNA form, the CDR3 reads TGCAGTGCCTTAAGCTCGGCGGTCAGCTCCTACAATGAGCAGTTCTTC. Protein product: CSALSSAVSSYNEQFF. The rearrangement joins TRBV20-1 to TRBJ2-1; no reliable D call. Looked up from germline, CDR1 is DFQATT and CDR2 is SNEGSKA (reference sequence). This CDR3 comprises 16 residues. Trimming took 6 bases from V and 0 from J, leaving 18 bases between them.

Ten or more counts support this clonotype. The gene calls are TRBV2 and TRBJ1-5; 7 positions agree with TRBD1. CDR1 and CDR2 (germline): SNHLY, FYNNEI. V was clipped by 2 bases and J by 12 bases; unmatched bases: 10. The CDR3 sequence is 14 residues long. CDR3: CASSELAGGGGQHF. In DNA, the CDR3 is TGTGCCAGCAGTGAACTGGCAGGGGGAGGGGGCCAGCATTTT.

Concerning this clonotype itself: No conserved phenylalanine or tryptophan is present at the end of the CDR3, so a read error is the likely explanation. J is TRBJ2-3 and V is TRBV20-1; 7 bases line up with TRBD2. V was pared by 0 bases and J by 1 base, with 7 bases of the junction left unmatched. Germline CDR1 is DFQATT and CDR2 is SNEGSKA (reference sequence). This CDR3 has 16 residues. CDR3 amino acids: CSARDPGLAGTDTQYL. The CDR3 coding sequence is TGCAGTGCTAGAGATCCGGGTCTAGCGGGCACAGATACGCAGTATCTT.

Turning to this clonotype: A much bigger clone sits one base away, suggesting this may be a read error. The chain recombines TRBV6-1 with TRBJ2-5; D is unclear. The germline CDR1 and CDR2 sequences are MNHNS and SASEGT. The CDR3 spans 13 residues. CDR3 amino acids: CASSGATQGTQYF. For the CDR3, the DNA is TGTGCCAGCAGTGGGGCTACACAAGGGACCCAGTACTTC.

By its share, this clonotype is large. This chain joins TRBV5-1 and TRBJ2-1; either TRBD1 or TRBD2 may fit D (5 bases each). The CDR3 runs to 13 residues. CDR1 SGHRS and CDR2 YFSETQ come from the germline V gene. V lost 0 bases and J 9 bases, leaving 10 bases between the germline ends. The CDR3 loop reads CASSLEAGTEQFF. CDR3 DNA: TGCGCCAGCAGCTTGGAGGCAGGGACTGAGCAGTTCTTC.

In this sample, this clonotype turned up many times. The rearrangement links TRBV29-1 to TRBJ1-5; D not resolved. The CDR3 length is 10 residues. V lost 4 bases, J lost 6 bases, and 4 bases lay in between. Looked up from germline, CDR1 is SQVTM and CDR2 is ANQGSEA. DNA for the CDR3: TGCAGCGTTGCCGCTCAGCCCCAGCATTTT. This gives the protein CSVAAQPQHF.

This clonotype occurred many times. The chain uses TRBV27 and TRBJ2-5; possibly TRBD1 or TRBD2 for D (7 bases each). Germline V gene sequence: CDR1 MNHEY, CDR2 SMNVEV (reference sequence). Deletions cut 6 bases from V and 5 bases from J, with 16 bases between. The CDR3 sequence is 14 residues long. The CDR3 DNA is TGTGCCAGCAGAAAGTGGGAGGGGGCGGAGACCCAGTACTTC. Its protein is CASRKWEGAETQYF.

This clonotype showed up many times. CDR3 sequence reads: CASKPPGLAGYNEQFF. The CDR3 DNA reads TGTGCCAGCAAACCGCCGGGACTAGCGGGGTACAATGAGCAGTTCTTC. V is TRBV6-2 or TRBV6-3 and J is TRBJ2-1, with 13 bases matching TRBD2. Trimming cost V 7 bases and J 4 bases; bases outside gene matches: 7. CDR3 length: 16 residues. Germline CDR1 reads MNHEY; CDR2 reads SVGEGT.

This clonotype is deemed medium-sized. This chain uses TRBV7-2 with TRBJ2-1, with D maybe TRBD1 (5 bases). Trimming removed 4 bases at V and 12 bases at J, with 19 bases between. CDR1 is SGHTA, CDR2 FQGNSA, per germline. CDR3 size: 14 residues. CDR3 bases: TGTGCCAGCAGCTCCGAATGGATGGACACGGGGCAGTTCTTC. This gives the protein CASSSEWMDTGQFF. The whole variable domain, remainder taken from reference TRBV7-2 and TRBJ2-1, is GAGVSQSPSNKVTEKGKDVELRCDPISGHTALYWYRQSLGQGLEFLIYFQGNSAPDKSGLPSDRFSAERTGGSVSTLTIQRTQQEDSAVYLCASSSEWMDTGQFFGPGTRLTVL.

In its sample, this clonotype was seen a few times. A much larger clonotype is one base distant, so this may be a read error. CDR3 loop: CASSQDVGGNEQSF. In DNA, the CDR3 is TGTGCCAGCAGTCAAGACGTGGGGGGCAATGAGCAGTCCTTC. The rearrangement links TRBV7-6 to TRBJ2-1, with D perhaps matching TRBD1 or TRBD2 (6 bases each). Germline V gene sequence: CDR1 SGHVS, CDR2 FNYEAQ. This CDR3 comprises 14 residues.

This clonotype was counted ten times or more. The rearrangement links TRBV4-1 to TRBJ1-1; no definite D call. There are 14 residues in the CDR3. Germline V gene sequence: CDR1 MGHRA, CDR2 YSYEKL. Trimming pared 4 bases from V and 1 base from J, leaving 10 bases between. CDR3 sequence (DNA): TGCGCCAGCAGCCCAGTTGGGTCGAACACTGAAGCTTTCTTT. It yields the protein CASSPVGSNTEAFF.

This clonotype was counted ten times or more. V and J are TRBV6-6 and TRBJ1-5, with TRBD1 matching 8 bases. V lost 8 bases and J lost 5; bases outside the gene matches: 8. The germline V gene has CDR1 MNHNY and CDR2 SVGAGI (reference sequence). The CDR3 sequence is 14 residues long. The chain's CDR3 is CASGPDRGDQPQHF. Here the CDR3 DNA reads TGTGCCAGCGGGCCAGACAGGGGAGATCAGCCCCAGCATTTT.

In the case of this clonotype: A read error likely explains this, since a far larger clone differs by one base. This chain connects TRBV6-5 to TRBJ2-3; D unclear. CDR3 size: 13 residues. Germline CDR1 is MNHEY and CDR2 is SVGAGI. CDR3 coding DNA: TGTGCCAGCAGTTACAATCCCGCAGATACGCAGTGTTTT. This gives the protein CASSYNPADTQCF.

This clonotype showed up many times. The genes are TRBV12-3 or TRBV12-4 and TRBJ1-4; possible D gene TRBD1, 5 bases. There are 13 residues in the CDR3. The germline V and J ends were trimmed by 8 bases and 7 bases, with 14 bases remaining between them. The DNA for the CDR3 is TGTGCCAGCCGTTACTTACAGGCTGAAAAACTGTTTTTT. As protein: CASRYLQAEKLFF.

About this clonotype: A far larger clone lies a single base away; this is likely a read error. The chain joins TRBV7-2 to TRBJ2-1, with D uncertain. CDR3 length: 12 residues. The germline gives CDR1 SGHTA, CDR2 FQGNSA. The DNA of the CDR3 is TGTGCCAGCTCGCAGAGACCCAATGAGCAGCTCTTC. It specifies CASSQRPNEQLF.

The rearrangement links TRBV5-5 to TRBJ2-3, with a weak D call TRBD1 (5 bases). Judging by the DNA end, TRBJ1-5 fits better; the J call may be wrong. Germline assignment: CDR1 SGHKS and CDR2 YYEKEE (reference sequence). The CDR3 sequence is 16 residues long. The CDR3 DNA sequence: TGTGCCAGCAGCTTGGGAGGGCAGGGAGGCACAGACACGCAGCATTTT. Encoded protein: CASSLGGQGGTDTQHF.

This clonotype was detected ten times or more. This chain joins TRBV29-1 and TRBJ2-7; 12 nucleotides match TRBD1. Looked up from germline, CDR1 is SQVTM and CDR2 is ANQGSEA. The ends lost 4 bases at V and 6 bases at J; junction bases unmatched: 4. The CDR3 runs 13 residues. The CDR3 DNA reads as TGCAGCGTTGGGGGGACAGGGGGCTCCGAGCAGTACTTC. As protein: CSVGGTGGSEQYF.